Listed below are T cell receptor beta chains from one sample, sequenced in a study of T cell responses to AZD1222 COVID-19 vaccine. Here immunoSEQ multiplex PCR was the method, and the copy in TCRdb shows in-frame clones only, minus some. The table has 85,000 to 130,000 clones, over 75% seen once; the top ten hold over 15%. This sample comprised peripheral blood, obtained on day 0 of AZD1222 vaccination. The source is an adult in good health. The CDR3 runs from the conserved cysteine through the conserved F or W. The D gene is left open where the match is weak. Rows give clone size only sometimes, using once, few, many, or a class for an expanded clone.

clone_size: .; v_call: TRBV4-2; d_call: .; j_call: TRBJ2-4; cdr3_nt: TGTGCCAGCAGCCAATTAAGTGGGGAAAACATTCAGTACTTC; cdr3_aa: CASSQLSGENIQYF
clone_size: .; v_call: TRBV25-1; d_call: .; j_call: TRBJ2-5; cdr3_nt: TGTGCCAGCAGTGAATCCTCCCCCCGGGAGACCCAGTACTTC; cdr3_aa: CASSESSPRETQYF
clone_size: .; v_call: TRBV11-2; d_call: TRBD1; j_call: TRBJ1-1; cdr3_nt: TGTGCCAGCAGCTACACGACAGGGCCTTTTCCCCCTGAAGCTTTCTTT; cdr3_aa: CASSYTTGPFPPEAFF
clone_size: .; v_call: TRBV3-1/TRBV3-2; d_call: .; j_call: TRBJ2-1; cdr3_nt: TGTGCCAGCAGCCAAGATTTAGGACACAGCAATGAGCAGTTCTTC; cdr3_aa: CASSQDLGHSNEQFF
clone_size: .; v_call: TRBV2; d_call: .; j_call: TRBJ2-2; cdr3_nt: TGTGCCAGCAGTGGAATGGGGGGAGGCTCCGGGGAGCTGTTTTTT; cdr3_aa: CASSGMGGGSGELFF
clone_size: .; v_call: TRBV11-2; d_call: TRBD1; j_call: TRBJ1-2; cdr3_nt: TGTGCCAGCAGCTTAGGGGGACAGGGAGGAGGGTATGGCTACACCTTC; cdr3_aa: CASSLGGQGGGYGYTF
clone_size: .; v_call: TRBV6-1; d_call: .; j_call: TRBJ1-5; cdr3_nt: TGTGCCAGCAGTGAGGTGTCAGTCAATCAGCCCCAGCATTTT; cdr3_aa: CASSEVSVNQPQHF
clone_size: .; v_call: TRBV7-2; d_call: .; j_call: TRBJ1-2; cdr3_nt: TGTGCCAGCAGCTACCAATCAGGGGAGTATTTCACCTTC; cdr3_aa: CASSYQSGEYFTF
clone_size: few; v_call: TRBV6-1; d_call: .; j_call: TRBJ1-2; cdr3_nt: TGTGCCAGCAGTGGACTATTGGGGGCAAAAGGAGGCGGCTACACCTTC; cdr3_aa: CASSGLLGAKGGGYTF
clone_size: .; v_call: TRBV10-1; d_call: .; j_call: TRBJ1-1; cdr3_nt: TGCGCCAGCAGTGAAAGCGGGACGGGGAACACTGAAGCTTTCTTT; cdr3_aa: CASSESGTGNTEAFF
clone_size: .; v_call: TRBV29-1; d_call: .; j_call: TRBJ1-2; cdr3_nt: TGCAGCGTCCCTGGGGTGGCGAACTATGGCTACACCTTC; cdr3_aa: CSVPGVANYGYTF
clone_size: .; v_call: TRBV2; d_call: .; j_call: TRBJ2-3; cdr3_nt: TGTGCCAGCAGCGGGATGGGCTCCACAGATACGCAGTATTTT; cdr3_aa: CASSGMGSTDTQYF
clone_size: .; v_call: TRBV4-1; d_call: .; j_call: TRBJ2-5; cdr3_nt: TGCGCCAGCAGCCAAGAAAGGGATCTAGTGGGGGCCCCGAGGTTGGCCCAGTACTTC; cdr3_aa: CASSQERDLVGAPRLAQYF
clone_size: .; v_call: TRBV5-1; d_call: TRBD1; j_call: TRBJ1-1; cdr3_nt: TGCGCCAGCAGCTTGGTGGCAGGGGGCTTCTCTGAAGCTTTCTTT; cdr3_aa: CASSLVAGGFSEAFF
clone_size: .; v_call: TRBV7-9; d_call: .; j_call: TRBJ1-1; cdr3_nt: TGTGCCAGCAGCCTTATGCAGGTAAAAGACACTGAAGCTTTCTTT; cdr3_aa: CASSLMQVKDTEAFF
clone_size: .; v_call: TRBV27; d_call: .; j_call: TRBJ1-5; cdr3_nt: TGTGCCAGCAGCCCGAAGGCTAATCAGCCCCAGCATTTT; cdr3_aa: CASSPKANQPQHF
clone_size: .; v_call: TRBV19; d_call: TRBD1; j_call: TRBJ1-5; cdr3_nt: TGTGCCAGTAGTATGGGGGACAGCTCGGACTTTTATAGCAATCAGCCCCAGCATTTT; cdr3_aa: CASSMGDSSDFYSNQPQHF
clone_size: .; v_call: TRBV18; d_call: .; j_call: TRBJ1-1; cdr3_nt: TGTGCCAGCTCACCAAGAGGAGGGGTGAACACTGAAGCTTTCTTT; cdr3_aa: CASSPRGGVNTEAFF
clone_size: .; v_call: TRBV3-1/TRBV3-2; d_call: .; j_call: TRBJ1-4; cdr3_nt: TGTGCCAGCAGCCACCAGACCCAAGGGTTCGAAAAACTGTTTTTT; cdr3_aa: CASSHQTQGFEKLFF
clone_size: .; v_call: TRBV5-1; d_call: .; j_call: TRBJ2-7; cdr3_nt: TGCGCCAGCAGCTTGCCTGGGACAAGACTAACCTACGAGCAGTACTTC; cdr3_aa: CASSLPGTRLTYEQYF
clone_size: .; v_call: TRBV20-1; d_call: .; j_call: TRBJ2-1; cdr3_nt: TGCAGTGCCAGCTCCTACAATGAGCAGTTCTTC; cdr3_aa: CSASSYNEQFF
clone_size: .; v_call: TRBV6-5; d_call: TRBD1; j_call: TRBJ2-7; cdr3_nt: TGTGCCAGCAGTTACCTTGGGACAGGGGGCGAGCAGTACTTC; cdr3_aa: CASSYLGTGGEQYF
clone_size: .; v_call: TRBV7-8; d_call: .; j_call: TRBJ1-6; cdr3_nt: TGTGCCAGCAGCTTAGAGGGGGGGGGCCTTTATAATTCACCCCTCCACTTT; cdr3_aa: CASSLEGGGLYNSPLHF
clone_size: .; v_call: TRBV11-2; d_call: TRBD1; j_call: TRBJ1-2; cdr3_nt: TGTGCCAGCAGCTTAGACACAGGGGGCTATGGCTACACCTTC; cdr3_aa: CASSLDTGGYGYTF
clone_size: .; v_call: TRBV3-1/TRBV3-2; d_call: .; j_call: TRBJ1-6; cdr3_nt: TGTGCCAGCAGCCAAGATCCTTTCGTTTCACCCCTCCACTTT; cdr3_aa: CASSQDPFVSPLHF
clone_size: .; v_call: TRBV9; d_call: .; j_call: TRBJ1-3; cdr3_nt: TGTGCCAGCAGCGTAAATATGATGAGAATGTATTTT; cdr3_aa: CASSVNMMRMYF
clone_size: .; v_call: TRBV5-1; d_call: .; j_call: TRBJ1-3; cdr3_nt: TGCGCCAGCAGCTTGGCCGGCAGCTCTGGAAACACCATATATTTT; cdr3_aa: CASSLAGSSGNTIYF
clone_size: .; v_call: TRBV13; d_call: TRBD1; j_call: TRBJ1-2; cdr3_nt: TGTGCCAGCAGCACCTGGACAGGAGGCTATGGCTACACCTTC; cdr3_aa: CASSTWTGGYGYTF
clone_size: once; v_call: TRBV12-5; d_call: .; j_call: TRBJ1-1; cdr3_nt: TGTGCTAGTGGTCCTGCCCAGAACACTGAAGCTTTCTTT; cdr3_aa: CASGPAQNTEAFF
clone_size: .; v_call: TRBV4-1; d_call: TRBD1; j_call: TRBJ1-2; cdr3_nt: TGCGCCAGCAGCCAAGAACAGGGGGATTGGTATGGCTACACCTTC; cdr3_aa: CASSQEQGDWYGYTF
clone_size: .; v_call: TRBV7-9; d_call: TRBD1; j_call: TRBJ1-2; cdr3_nt: TGTGCCAGCAGCTTAGGGACAGGGGGCTCCGAAGGCTACACCTTC; cdr3_aa: CASSLGTGGSEGYTF
clone_size: .; v_call: TRBV5-4; d_call: .; j_call: TRBJ2-1; cdr3_nt: TGTGCCAGCGGCGAGACTAGTAATGAGCAGTTCTTC; cdr3_aa: CASGETSNEQFF
clone_size: .; v_call: TRBV11-2; d_call: .; j_call: TRBJ2-3; cdr3_nt: TGTGCCAGCAGCTTAGGCTCTACGGGTGCGCAGTATTTT; cdr3_aa: CASSLGSTGAQYF
clone_size: .; v_call: TRBV19; d_call: TRBD1; j_call: TRBJ1-5; cdr3_nt: TGTGCCAGTAGTATGGGACAGGGTATCCGTCAGCCCCAGCATTTT; cdr3_aa: CASSMGQGIRQPQHF
clone_size: .; v_call: TRBV6-2/TRBV6-3; d_call: .; j_call: TRBJ2-7; cdr3_nt: TGTGCCAGCAGTCCATATCCCTACGAGCAGTACTTC; cdr3_aa: CASSPYPYEQYF
clone_size: .; v_call: TRBV30; d_call: .; j_call: TRBJ1-2; cdr3_nt: TGTGCCTGGAGCGCCCGTTCAGGGGCCACGTCCTATGGCTACACCTTC; cdr3_aa: CAWSARSGATSYGYTF
clone_size: .; v_call: TRBV5-6; d_call: .; j_call: TRBJ1-6; cdr3_nt: TGTGCCAGCAGCCCCCGGGGGGGGCCCCTCCTCCACTTT; cdr3_aa: CASSPRGGPLLHF
clone_size: .; v_call: TRBV5-1; d_call: TRBD1; j_call: TRBJ1-4; cdr3_nt: TGCGCCAGCAGTCCAGGGGGTTTGGTGACTAATGAAAAACTGTTTTTT; cdr3_aa: CASSPGGLVTNEKLFF
clone_size: .; v_call: TRBV5-4; d_call: TRBD1; j_call: TRBJ1-2; cdr3_nt: TGTGCCAGCAGCGCGCAAGGACAGGATGGCTACACCTTC; cdr3_aa: CASSAQGQDGYTF
clone_size: .; v_call: TRBV4-1; d_call: .; j_call: TRBJ2-7; cdr3_nt: TGCGCCAGCAGCCAACAGGTTTCCTACGAGCAGTACTTC; cdr3_aa: CASSQQVSYEQYF
clone_size: .; v_call: TRBV9; d_call: TRBD1; j_call: TRBJ2-7; cdr3_nt: TGTGCCAGCAGCACGGGACAGTTCTCCTACGAGCAGTACTTC; cdr3_aa: CASSTGQFSYEQYF
clone_size: .; v_call: TRBV4-1; d_call: .; j_call: TRBJ2-7; cdr3_nt: TGCGCCAGCAGCCCGAGACAGGGAGGTAACGAGCAGTACTTC; cdr3_aa: CASSPRQGGNEQYF
clone_size: .; v_call: TRBV6-4; d_call: TRBD1; j_call: TRBJ1-6; cdr3_nt: TGTGCCAGCAGTGAAGACAGGGAAAATTCACCCCTCCACTTT; cdr3_aa: CASSEDRENSPLHF
clone_size: few; v_call: TRBV4-1; d_call: TRBD1; j_call: TRBJ1-1; cdr3_nt: TGCGCCAGCAGCCCGGGACAGGGGATTGAAGCTTTCTTT; cdr3_aa: CASSPGQGIEAFF
clone_size: .; v_call: TRBV5-1; d_call: TRBD1; j_call: TRBJ2-7; cdr3_nt: TGCGCCAGCAGCTCTACCCCTTGGGACAGTAGCTACGAGCAGTACTTC; cdr3_aa: CASSSTPWDSSYEQYF